This is a list of T cell receptor beta chains from one sample in a study of spatial heterogeneity in lung cancer. MiXCR, applied by TCRdb to the 5' RACE reads, yields one record per CDR3 protein. Of over 50,000 distinct CDR3 sequences detected, roughly 6.6% appear once; the ten largest clones hold about 15%. Sequencing used PBMCs, obtained at surgery. These receptors all stem from a female donor with early-stage non-small cell lung cancer. Both conserved end residues are part of each CDR3. A D gene is named only where the DNA matches it firmly. Clone sizes are given selectively: once, few, many, or a class where the clone is expanded.

>many|TRBJ1-6|TRBV11-2|TRBD1
CASSAGTGDSPLHF
TGTGCCAGCAGCGCCGGGACAGGGGATTCACCCCTCCACTTT
>many|TRBJ2-7|TRBV6-6|TRBD2
CASSYGGGSGYEQYF
TGTGCCAGCAGTTACGGTGGCGGGAGCGGCTACGAGCAGTACTTC
>once|TRBJ2-1|TRBV7-2|-
CASSSQEAYLIF
TGTGCCAGCAGTTCCCAGGAGGCCTATCTGATCTTC
>-|TRBJ2-2|TRBV6-1|TRBD1
CASSKTGGVDGELFF
TGTGCCAGCAGTAAGACAGGGGGCGTAGACGGGGAGCTGTTTTTT
>many|TRBJ2-1|TRBV5-1|-
CASKQLAGRNEQFF
TGCGCCAGCAAACAACTAGCAGGACGCAATGAGCAGTTCTTC
>-|TRBJ1-2|TRBV18|-
CASSPEGHYGYTF
TGTGCCAGCTCACCGGAGGGACACTATGGCTACACCTTC
>many|TRBJ1-4|TRBV7-9|-
CASSLRDVGNEKLFF
TGTGCCAGCAGCCTCCGGGACGTTGGTAATGAAAAACTGTTTTTT
>many|TRBJ1-6|TRBV27|TRBD1
CASSDRENSPLHF
TGTGCCAGCTCAGACAGGGAAAATTCACCCCTCCACTTT
>medium-sized|TRBJ2-1|TRBV5-5|-
CASSSEGDPYNEQFF
TGTGCCAGCAGCAGCGAGGGGGATCCCTACAATGAGCAGTTCTTC
>-|TRBJ2-1|TRBV7-2|TRBD1
CASSLVFPGQGRDEQFF
TGTGCCAGCAGCTTAGTTTTCCCGGGACAGGGAAGGGACGAGCAGTTCTTC
>many|TRBJ1-6|TRBV11-2|-
CASSLGSNSPLHF
TGTGCCAGCAGCTTAGGCAGTAATTCACCCCTCCACTTT
>many|TRBJ1-1|TRBV5-5|-
CASSRLPTENTEAFF
TGTGCCAGCAGCCGCTTACCGACCGAGAACACTGAAGCTTTCTTT
>many|TRBJ2-7|TRBV20-1|-
CSARGLSSYEQYF
TGCAGTGCTAGAGGCCTGAGCTCCTACGAGCAGTACTTC
>many|TRBJ2-1|TRBV7-7|TRBD2
CASSLRAGGPNEQFF
TGTGCTAGCAGCTTAAGAGCGGGGGGCCCCAATGAGCAGTTCTTC
>few|TRBJ1-1|TRBV30|-
CAWSVQGNTEAFF
TGTGCCTGGAGTGTACAAGGAAACACTGAAGCTTTCTTT
>few|TRBJ2-1|TRBV14|TRBD2
CASSLLTSGGSNEQFF
TGTGCCAGCAGCCTTCTGACTAGCGGAGGGAGTAATGAGCAGTTCTTC
>many|TRBJ2-3|TRBV28|TRBD2
CASSLAGGGSTDTQYF
TGTGCCAGCAGTTTGGCCGGGGGAGGGAGCACAGATACGCAGTATTTT
>few|TRBJ2-1|TRBV28|-
CASSSSGLSNNEQFF
TGTGCCAGCAGTTCCTCGGGGCTTTCCAACAATGAGCAGTTCTTC
>many|TRBJ1-2|TRBV5-4|TRBD1
CASSDRGARGYTF
TGTGCCAGCAGCGACAGGGGCGCAAGGGGCTACACCTTC
>-|TRBJ2-5|TRBV6-5|TRBD2
CASSLQTSGQETQYF
TGTGCCAGCAGCCTCCAGACTAGCGGCCAAGAGACCCAGTACTTC
>-|TRBJ1-1|TRBV12-3/TRBV12-4|-
CASTPRASTTEAFF
TGTGCCAGCACCCCAAGGGCCAGTACCACTGAAGCTTTCTTT
>many|TRBJ1-5|TRBV12-3/TRBV12-4|-
CASSLTDSNQPQHF
TGTGCCAGCAGTTTAACGGACAGCAATCAGCCCCAGCATTTT
>medium-sized|TRBJ2-7|TRBV27|-
CASSLRTVSYEQYF
TGTGCCAGCAGTTTACGGACGGTCTCCTACGAGCAGTACTTC
>many|TRBJ2-5|TRBV20-1|-
CSATRDFQGRTQYF
TGCAGTGCCACCCGGGACTTCCAAGGGAGGACCCAGTACTTC
>-|TRBJ2-3|TRBV19|-
CACSSRTDTQYF
TGTGCCTGTAGCTCCAGGACAGATACGCAGTATTTT
>many|TRBJ1-4|TRBV7-9|TRBD1
CASSNRGESEKLFF
TGTGCCAGCAGCAACAGGGGAGAAAGTGAAAAACTGTTTTTT
>many|TRBJ1-4|TRBV18|-
CASSPPMVNEKLFF
TGTGCCAGCTCACCACCGATGGTTAATGAAAAACTGTTTTTT
>-|TRBJ2-5|TRBV20-1|-
CSARDGGRETQYF
TGCAGTGCTAGAGATGGGGGGCGGGAGACCCAGTACTTC
>many|TRBJ2-5|TRBV6-5|-
CASSTMGTQVETQYF
TGTGCCAGCAGTACCATGGGGACACAGGTAGAGACCCAGTACTTC
>many|TRBJ1-6|TRBV6-5|-
CASRKYNSPLHF
TGTGCCAGCAGAAAATATAATTCACCCCTCCACTTT
>-|TRBJ1-2|TRBV27|-
CASSSRDYGYTF
TGTGCCAGCAGTTCAAGGGACTATGGCTACACCTTC
>many|TRBJ2-1|TRBV5-1|-
CASSLDVVGVQFF
TGCGCCAGCAGCTTGGACGTAGTTGGGGTGCAGTTCTTC
>many|TRBJ2-1|TRBV7-6|TRBD1
CASSLQQGARGEQFF
TGTGCCAGCAGCTTACAACAGGGGGCTAGGGGTGAGCAGTTCTTC
>many|TRBJ2-1|TRBV12-3/TRBV12-4|-
CASVKGISGYNEQFF
TGTGCCAGCGTTAAGGGAATTTCAGGCTACAATGAGCAGTTCTTC
>many|TRBJ2-2|TRBV5-1|TRBD2
CASSGSPGGRQNTGELFF
TGCGCCAGCAGCGGGTCACCGGGGGGACGCCAGAACACCGGGGAGCTGTTTTTT
>few|TRBJ2-5|TRBV20-1|TRBD2
CRPASGRPEETQYF
TGCAGGCCCGCTAGCGGGAGACCCGAGGAGACCCAGTACTTC
>many|TRBJ2-1|TRBV20-1|TRBD2
CSARLAGLPYNEQFF
TGCAGTGCTAGGTTAGCGGGGTTACCCTACAATGAGCAGTTCTTC
>many|TRBJ1-1|TRBV7-9|-
CASSSTGWAEAFF
TGTGCCAGCAGCTCTACAGGGTGGGCTGAAGCTTTCTTT
>few|TRBJ2-7|TRBV7-9|-
CASSPSTYEQYF
TGTGCCAGCAGCCCATCGACCTACGAGCAGTACTTC
>many|TRBJ1-1|TRBV6-4|-
CASSVSGMNTEAFF
TGTGCCAGCAGTGTATCAGGGATGAACACTGAAGCTTTCTTT
>many|TRBJ1-6|TRBV28|-
CASKASSYNSPLHF
TGTGCCAGTAAAGCTAGCTCCTATAATTCACCCCTCCACTTT
>-|TRBJ1-6|TRBV20-1|TRBD1
CSAREAGGIYNSPLHF
TGCAGTGCTAGAGAAGCAGGGGGCATCTATAATTCACCCCTCCACTTT
>many|TRBJ1-6|TRBV7-2|TRBD1
CASSLYRDRGSPLHF
TGTGCCAGCAGCTTGTACCGGGACAGGGGTTCACCCCTCCACTTT
>-|TRBJ2-6|TRBV27|-
CASSFLSGSGANVLTF
TGTGCCAGCAGTTTTCTTAGCGGCTCCGGGGCCAACGTCCTGACTTTC
>many|TRBJ1-6|TRBV28|-
CASSTRGAGPGSPLHF
TGTGCCAGCAGTACCCGGGGGGCGGGCCCGGGTTCACCCCTCCACTTT
>many|TRBJ2-2|TRBV24-1|TRBD1
CATSETPGQGAGELFF
TGTGCCACCAGTGAGACACCGGGACAGGGGGCCGGGGAGCTGTTTTTT
>few|TRBJ2-5|TRBV6-6|-
CASSYRGQGTQYF
TGTGCCAGCAGTTACAGAGGGCAGGGGACCCAGTACTTC
>many|TRBJ1-1|TRBV20-1|TRBD1
CSADFGTDTEAFF
TGCAGTGCTGACTTCGGGACAGACACTGAAGCTTTCTTT
>many|TRBJ1-6|TRBV7-2|-
CASSLVTPYIYNSPLHF
TGTGCCAGCAGCTTAGTCACGCCTTATATCTATAATTCACCCCTCCACTTT
>-|TRBJ1-2|TRBV12-3/TRBV12-4|-
CASSRAGTTSYGYTF
TGTGCCAGCAGCCGCGCCGGGACAACGTCCTATGGCTACACCTTC
>many|TRBJ2-5|TRBV29-1|-
CSVERQGTIFQETQYF
TGCAGCGTTGAACGGCAGGGGACGATTTTTCAAGAGACCCAGTACTTC
>-|TRBJ2-1|TRBV28|-
CASSPVTGKTGEQFF
TGTGCCAGCAGTCCCGTGACAGGAAAGACGGGTGAGCAGTTCTTC